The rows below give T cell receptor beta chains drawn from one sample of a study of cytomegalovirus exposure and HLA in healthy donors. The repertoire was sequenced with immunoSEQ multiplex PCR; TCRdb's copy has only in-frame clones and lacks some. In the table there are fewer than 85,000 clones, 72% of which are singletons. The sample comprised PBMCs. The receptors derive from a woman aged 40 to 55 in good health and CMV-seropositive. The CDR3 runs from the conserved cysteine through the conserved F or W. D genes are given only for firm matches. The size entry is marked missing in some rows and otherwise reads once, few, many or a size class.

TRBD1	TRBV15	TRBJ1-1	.	TGTGCCACCAGCCCTGACAGGGGGCCGCGTGAAGCTTTCTTT	CATSPDRGPREAFF
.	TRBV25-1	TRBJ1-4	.	TGTGCCAGCAGTGAATTGACTGCTGGGCCCGGGGGAAAACTGTTTTTT	CASSELTAGPGGKLFF
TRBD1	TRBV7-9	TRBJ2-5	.	TGTTCCAGCAGCTGGGGGCAGGGGGTCGAGACCCAGTACTTC	CSSSWGQGVETQYF
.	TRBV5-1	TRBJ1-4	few	TGCGCCAGCAGCCCTGAAGGAGGGTTTAGGGAAAAACTGTTTTTT	CASSPEGGFREKLFF
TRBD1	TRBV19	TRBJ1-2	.	TGTGCCAGTAGGGACAGGGGGTTGACCGGCTACACCTTC	CASRDRGLTGYTF
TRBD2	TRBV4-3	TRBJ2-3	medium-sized	TGCGCCAGCAGCCAATGGACTAGTGCAGATACGCAGTATTTT	CASSQWTSADTQYF
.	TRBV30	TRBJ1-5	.	TGTGCCTGGAGTAGAACAGTGGATCAGCCCCAGCATTTT	CAWSRTVDQPQHF
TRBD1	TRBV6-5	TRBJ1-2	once	TGTGCCAGCAGCTCGGACAGGGCGGGCTATGGCTACCCCTTC	CASSSDRAGYGYPF
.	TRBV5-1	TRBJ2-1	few	TGCGCCAGCAGCTTGGAAGGGACTTCCCTAGACGGTGAGCAGTTCTTC	CASSLEGTSLDGEQFF
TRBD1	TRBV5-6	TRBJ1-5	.	TGTGCCAGCAGCTCACACCTGGACAGGGGTGAGGGCGGCAATCAGCCCCAGCATTTT	CASSSHLDRGEGGNQPQHF
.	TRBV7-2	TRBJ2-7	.	TGTGCCAGCAGCCCGTCTACAGGGTCGGTTTACGAGCAGTACTTC	CASSPSTGSVYEQYF
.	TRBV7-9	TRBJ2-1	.	TGTGCCAGCAGCACCTCAAGCGGGACAAATGAGCAGTTCTTC	CASSTSSGTNEQFF
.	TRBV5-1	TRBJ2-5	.	TGCGCCAGCAGCCGATTACAGGCCGAGGAGACCCAGTACTTC	CASSRLQAEETQYF
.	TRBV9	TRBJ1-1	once	TGTGCCAGCAGCCCAAGACCAGGGGCTGAAGCTTTCTTT	CASSPRPGAEAFF
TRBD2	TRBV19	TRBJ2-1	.	TGTGCCAGTAGTATGGGGGGAGCGGGAGGACTTGGGTACAATGAGCAGTTCTTC	CASSMGGAGGLGYNEQFF
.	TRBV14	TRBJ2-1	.	TGTGCCAGCAGCCGTCAGGTGTACAATGAGCAGTTCTTC	CASSRQVYNEQFF
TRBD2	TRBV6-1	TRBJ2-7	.	TGTGCCAGCGGGGTACTAGCGGGAGTCGAGCAGTACTTC	CASGVLAGVEQYF
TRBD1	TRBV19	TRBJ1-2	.	TGTGCCAGCCTGGCACAGGGGGGGTTTGGCTATGGCTACACCTTC	CASLAQGGFGYGYTF
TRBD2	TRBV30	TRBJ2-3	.	TGTGCCTGGAGTCCCACCCGGACTAGCGGACAACCAGATACGCAGTATTTT	CAWSPTRTSGQPDTQYF
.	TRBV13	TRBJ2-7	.	TGTGCCAGCAGCAGGGGATACCCCTACGAGCAGTACTTC	CASSRGYPYEQYF
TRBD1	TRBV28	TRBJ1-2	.	TGTGCCAGCAGCTCCGGGACAGGGGGAGGTCATGGCTACACCTTC	CASSSGTGGGHGYTF
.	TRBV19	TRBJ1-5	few	TGTGCCAGTAAGGGTGGGGGGGGAGGCAATCAGCCCCAGCATTTT	CASKGGGGGNQPQHF